These T cell receptor beta chains were read from a single sample in a study of STAT3 mutations in large granular lymphocyte leukemia. TCRdb's table, derived via immunoSEQ multiplex PCR, lists solely in-frame clones and lacks some. The repertoire includes over 25,000 clones, approximately 86% of them detected once, and 12% sits in the top ten. Sequencing input: peripheral blood mononuclear cells. The source is a man in his sixties with T-cell large granular lymphocyte leukemia. Some clones in this sample may be carry-over from other donors' samples. Both conserved end residues are part of each CDR3. The D gene is left open where the match is weak. Some rows have no size entry. The others give once, few or many, or a class for an expanded clone.

size: NA; V: TRBV6-5; J: TRBJ2-7; D: TRBD1; CDR3: CASSYAGQGVEQYF; DNA: TGTGCCAGCAGTTACGCGGGACAGGGGGTCGAGCAGTACTTC
size: NA; V: TRBV7-9; J: TRBJ2-5; D: NA; CDR3: CASIRTGGETQYF; DNA: TGTGCCAGCATCCGCACTGGGGGGGAGACCCAGTACTTC
size: NA; V: TRBV7-3; J: TRBJ2-4; D: TRBD1; CDR3: CASRGRDRGRIQYF; DNA: TGTGCCAGCAGGGGCCGGGACAGGGGGCGCATTCAGTACTTC
size: few; V: TRBV4-3; J: TRBJ2-1; D: NA; CDR3: CASSQDSYNEQFF; DNA: TGCGCCAGCAGCCAAGACAGCTACAATGAGCAGTTCTTC
size: NA; V: TRBV7-2; J: TRBJ2-7; D: NA; CDR3: CAIGDGYEQYF; DNA: TGTGCCATCGGGGACGGCTACGAGCAGTACTTC
size: NA; V: TRBV30; J: TRBJ1-2; D: NA; CDR3: CALRRGGYTF; DNA: TGTGCCCTGCGGCGAGGTGGCTACACCTTC
size: NA; V: TRBV5-4; J: TRBJ1-1; D: NA; CDR3: CASSLDLAALAAFF; DNA: TGTGCCAGCAGCTTGGATCTAGCAGCGCTGGCAGCTTTCTTT
size: once; V: TRBV7-2; J: TRBJ1-5; D: NA; CDR3: CASSPSQGLGAKPQHF; DNA: TGTGCCAGCAGCCCCTCCCAGGGGCTCGGGGCGAAGCCCCAGCATTTT
size: once; V: TRBV5-1; J: TRBJ2-2; D: TRBD2; CDR3: CASSLGSGTGELFF; DNA: TGCGCCAGCAGCTTGGGTAGCGGGACCGGGGAGCTGTTTTTT
size: NA; V: TRBV6-5; J: TRBJ1-1; D: NA; CDR3: CASSYTGGVAEAFF; DNA: TGTGCCAGCAGTTACACGGGGGGTGTTGCTGAAGCTTTCTTT
size: NA; V: TRBV5-1; J: TRBJ1-1; D: NA; CDR3: CASSLGGGRGNYGEAFF; DNA: TGCGCCAGCAGCTTGGGTGGGGGCAGGGGTAACTACGGTGAAGCTTTCTTT
size: NA; V: TRBV28; J: TRBJ2-7; D: TRBD2; CDR3: CASSRPGTSSYEQYF; DNA: TGTGCCAGCAGTCGTCCCGGGACTAGCTCGTACGAGCAGTACTTC
size: NA; V: TRBV18; J: TRBJ1-2; D: NA; CDR3: CASSPRHSPNYGYTF; DNA: TGTGCCAGCTCACCACGACACTCTCCTAACTATGGCTACACCTTC
size: once; V: TRBV30; J: TRBJ2-1; D: NA; CDR3: CAWRVQGWYNEQFF; DNA: TGTGCCTGGAGAGTCCAGGGTTGGTACAATGAGCAGTTCTTC
size: few; V: TRBV19; J: TRBJ1-2; D: NA; CDR3: CASSILRRQVAYGYTF; DNA: TGTGCCAGTAGTATTTTACGGCGGCAAGTGGCGTATGGCTACACCTTC
size: NA; V: TRBV7-7; J: TRBJ2-3; D: NA; CDR3: CASSLGTAYTDTQYF; DNA: TGTGCTAGCAGCCTAGGGACTGCGTACACAGATACGCAGTATTTT
size: NA; V: TRBV9; J: TRBJ2-1; D: NA; CDR3: CASSVAYDVGEQFF; DNA: TGTGCCAGCAGCGTAGCTTACGATGTCGGTGAGCAGTTCTTC
size: NA; V: TRBV5-1; J: TRBJ2-1; D: NA; CDR3: CASSLDEGPQFF; DNA: TGCGCCAGCAGCCTGGACGAGGGTCCCCAGTTCTTC
size: NA; V: TRBV13; J: TRBJ2-7; D: TRBD1; CDR3: CASSFSGTGAYEQYF; DNA: TGTGCCAGCAGCTTTTCCGGGACAGGGGCCTACGAGCAGTACTTC
size: NA; V: TRBV4-3; J: TRBJ2-1; D: NA; CDR3: CASSQDNSYNEQFF; DNA: TGCGCCAGCAGCCAAGACAACTCCTACAATGAGCAGTTCTTC
size: NA; V: TRBV29-1; J: TRBJ2-1; D: NA; CDR3: CSVAQGLNNEQFF; DNA: TGCAGCGTTGCGCAGGGCCTGAACAATGAGCAGTTCTTC
size: NA; V: TRBV7-9; J: TRBJ1-2; D: NA; CDR3: CASSLEQWTAHGYTF; DNA: TGTGCCAGCAGCTTAGAGCAATGGACAGCACATGGCTACACCTTC
size: few; V: TRBV5-1; J: TRBJ2-1; D: NA; CDR3: CASSREPGNEQFF; DNA: TGCGCCAGCAGCCGGGAGCCGGGCAATGAGCAGTTCTTC
size: NA; V: TRBV7-9; J: TRBJ1-2; D: NA; CDR3: CASSATGHMGGFDYGYTF; DNA: TGTGCCAGCAGCGCAACGGGTCACATGGGTGGGTTTGACTATGGCTACACCTTC
size: NA; V: TRBV30; J: TRBJ1-5; D: NA; CDR3: CAWREGADQPQHF; DNA: TGTGCCTGGAGGGAGGGAGCTGATCAGCCCCAGCATTTT
size: NA; V: TRBV29-1; J: TRBJ2-7; D: TRBD1; CDR3: CSAEGAFILRYF; DNA: TGCAGCGCCGAGGGGGCATTTATTCTTCGGTACTTC
size: NA; V: TRBV7-2; J: TRBJ1-5; D: NA; CDR3: CASSLVGINQPQHF; DNA: TGTGCCAGCAGCTTGGTGGGGATCAATCAGCCCCAGCATTTT
size: NA; V: TRBV7-9; J: TRBJ2-1; D: NA; CDR3: CASSLGSVNPYNEQFF; DNA: TGTGCCAGCAGCTTAGGCTCTGTCAACCCCTACAATGAGCAGTTCTTC
size: NA; V: TRBV9; J: TRBJ1-2; D: TRBD1; CDR3: CASSAQGGGYTF; DNA: TGTGCCAGCAGCGCCCAGGGGGGCGGCTACACCTTC
size: NA; V: TRBV5-1; J: TRBJ2-1; D: NA; CDR3: CASSLAPGNNEQFF; DNA: TGCGCCAGCAGCTTGGCCCCTGGCAACAATGAGCAGTTCTTC
size: NA; V: TRBV18; J: TRBJ2-7; D: NA; CDR3: CASSPLRGEYEQYF; DNA: TGTGCCAGCTCGCCGCTAAGGGGGGAGTACGAGCAGTACTTC
size: NA; V: TRBV9; J: TRBJ1-5; D: NA; CDR3: CASSTGAVQPQHF; DNA: TGTGCCAGCAGCACCGGCGCGGTTCAGCCCCAGCATTTT
size: NA; V: TRBV28; J: TRBJ2-7; D: NA; CDR3: CASSLRATSNEQYF; DNA: TGTGCCAGCAGTTTGAGGGCAACTTCCAACGAGCAGTACTTC
size: NA; V: TRBV29-1; J: TRBJ1-1; D: TRBD1; CDR3: CSVEGDRGAFF; DNA: TGCAGCGTTGAAGGAGACAGGGGAGCTTTCTTT
size: NA; V: TRBV6-6; J: TRBJ2-7; D: NA; CDR3: CASSYSTVYEQYF; DNA: TGTGCCAGCAGTTACTCGACAGTCTACGAGCAGTACTTC
size: NA; V: TRBV30; J: TRBJ2-2; D: NA; CDR3: CAWSRESLNTGELFF; DNA: TGTGCCTGGAGTCGGGAGAGTTTAAACACCGGGGAGCTGTTTTTT
size: NA; V: TRBV7-2; J: TRBJ2-5; D: NA; CDR3: CASSHGPGGPSQETQYF; DNA: TGTGCCAGCAGCCACGGCCCCGGGGGGCCTTCCCAGGAGACCCAGTACTTC
size: once; V: TRBV15; J: TRBJ1-5; D: TRBD1; CDR3: CATSGGRGRDQPQHF; DNA: TGTGCCACCAGCGGCGGGAGGGGGCGGGATCAGCCCCAGCATTTT
size: NA; V: TRBV29-1; J: TRBJ2-7; D: NA; CDR3: CSVESRGGYEQYF; DNA: TGCAGCGTTGAATCCAGAGGGGGGTACGAGCAGTACTTC
size: NA; V: TRBV29-1; J: TRBJ2-5; D: NA; CDR3: CSVAVGGQETQYF; DNA: TGCAGCGTGGCAGTGGGGGGCCAAGAGACCCAGTACTTC
size: once; V: TRBV5-4; J: TRBJ1-5; D: NA; CDR3: CASSPGSTHQPQHF; DNA: TGTGCCAGCAGTCCCGGGTCGACTCATCAGCCCCAGCATTTT
size: NA; V: TRBV30; J: TRBJ1-2; D: TRBD1; CDR3: CACSGTGGGIYGYTF; DNA: TGTGCCTGTTCCGGGACAGGGGGCGGTATCTATGGCTACACCTTC
size: NA; V: TRBV19; J: TRBJ2-7; D: TRBD2; CDR3: CASSMGTSGSGYEQYF; DNA: TGTGCCAGTAGTATGGGGACTAGCGGGAGTGGATACGAGCAGTACTTC
size: once; V: TRBV25-1; J: TRBJ1-3; D: NA; CDR3: CASSTPLWDFSRNTIYF; DNA: TGTGCCAGCAGTACCCCCCTGTGGGACTTTAGTCGAAACACCATATATTTT
size: NA; V: TRBV2; J: TRBJ2-7; D: NA; CDR3: CASLPATSYEQYF; DNA: TGTGCCAGCCTCCCAGCTACCTCCTACGAGCAGTACTTC
size: NA; V: TRBV6-1; J: TRBJ2-7; D: TRBD1; CDR3: CASSVAWQGVSYEQYF; DNA: TGTGCCAGCAGTGTGGCCTGGCAGGGGGTATCCTACGAGCAGTACTTC
size: medium-sized; V: TRBV5-1; J: TRBJ1-2; D: NA; CDR3: CATDTWCYTF; DNA: TGCGCCACCGATACTTGGTGTTACACCTTC
size: NA; V: TRBV4-3; J: TRBJ2-7; D: TRBD2; CDR3: CASSPSGRYEQYF; DNA: TGCGCCAGCAGCCCTAGCGGGAGGTACGAGCAGTACTTC
size: few; V: TRBV19; J: TRBJ1-5; D: NA; CDR3: CASRVMEGSNQPQHF; DNA: TGTGCCAGTAGAGTAATGGAGGGAAGCAATCAGCCCCAGCATTTT
size: NA; V: TRBV29-1; J: TRBJ2-1; D: NA; CDR3: CSVESPEYNEQFF; DNA: TGCAGCGTTGAATCGCCAGAATACAATGAGCAGTTCTTC
size: NA; V: TRBV6-1; J: TRBJ1-5; D: NA; CDR3: CALGTGQPQHF; DNA: TGTGCTTTGGGAACAGGTCAGCCCCAGCATTTT
size: NA; V: TRBV19; J: TRBJ1-5; D: NA; CDR3: CASSIGQPQHF; DNA: TGTGCCAGTAGTATAGGACAGCCCCAGCATTTT
size: few; V: TRBV6-4; J: TRBJ1-6; D: NA; CDR3: CASRERYNSPLHF; DNA: TGTGCCAGCAGAGAGAGGTATAATTCACCCCTCCACTTT
size: NA; V: TRBV30; J: TRBJ1-4; D: NA; CDR3: CAWSPRWGDGEKLFF; DNA: TGTGCCTGGAGTCCCCGCTGGGGGGACGGTGAAAAACTGTTTTTT